One and the same sample provided the 9 T cell receptor beta chains below, sequenced in a study of blood T cell repertoires in COVID-19. Measured with immunoSEQ multiplex PCR; TCRdb has only the in-frame clones, and not every one. Of roughly 520,000 clones in the sample, 85% to 90% were seen once. The sample comprised PBMCs or T cells enriched from blood (not recorded which). The receptors originated from a woman aged 40 to 50 who had recovered from COVID-19.

This clone was found once. This chain uses TRBV19 with TRBJ1-5; D is ambiguous. This CDR3 comprises 13 residues. Trimming cost V 3 bases and J 4 bases, with 7 bases left between them. Germline V gene data show CDR1 as LNHDA and CDR2 as SQIVND (reference sequence). The CDR3 protein is CASSIDKNQPQHF. The CDR3, as DNA: TGTGCCAGTAGTATCGACAAGAATCAGCCCCAGCATTTT.

The chain uses TRBV28 and TRBJ2-3; TRBD1 agrees at 8 bases. Germline CDR1 MDHEN, CDR2 SYDVKM. The CDR3 spans 15 residues. V gave up 7 bases and J gave up 2 bases; unmatched junction bases: 8. The CDR3 here is CASTPTGAPTDTQYF. Written as DNA, the CDR3 is TGTGCCAGCACCCCGACAGGGGCCCCCACAGATACGCAGTATTTT.

CDR3 amino acids: CASSHGTGRTGNTIYF. As DNA, the CDR3 is TGTGCCAGCAGCCACGGGACAGGGCGCACTGGAAACACCATATATTTT. The chain is built from TRBV7-2 and TRBJ1-3; 9 positions agree with TRBD1. Germline values: CDR1 SGHTA, CDR2 FQGNSA. Trimming removed 5 bases from V and 2 bases from J; junction bases left unmatched: 7. The CDR3 runs 16 residues.

This clone occurred once. The gene calls are TRBV4-2 and TRBJ1-1, with TRBD1 identical over 9 bases. The CDR3 length is 15 residues. Germline trimming cut 3 bases from V and 4 bases from J; bases unmatched to any gene: 6. The germline V gene encodes CDR1 LGHNA and CDR2 YNFKEQ. The CDR3 region is CASSQVTGGSTEAFF. CDR3 bases: TGTGCCAGCAGCCAGGTGACAGGGGGAAGCACTGAAGCTTTCTTT.

V and J are TRBV6-2 or TRBV6-3 and TRBJ1-1; no clear D. Trimming removed 0 bases from V and 6 bases from J, with 14 bases in between. The length of the CDR3 is 15 residues. The germline V gene has CDR1 MNHEY and CDR2 SVGEGT. The CDR3, as DNA: TGTGCCAGCAGTTACTCTCGCGGGAGGTGGGCTGAAGCTTTCTTT. It specifies CASSYSRGRWAEAFF.

The chain recombines TRBV19 with TRBJ1-5; D unresolved. The CDR3 covers 14 residues. Germline CDR1 and CDR2: LNHDA and SQIVND (reference sequence). The V end lost 5 bases, the J end lost 0 bases, and 8 bases lay between the germline ends. This CDR3 is CASSVSHSNQPQHF. The CDR3 DNA is TGTGCCAGTAGTGTGTCCCATAGCAATCAGCCCCAGCATTTT.

The chain carries TRBV7-9 and TRBJ2-1, with D perhaps TRBD1 (5 bases). The V and J ends lost 1 base and 0 bases respectively, with 16 bases between them. From germline, CDR1 is SEHNR and CDR2 FQNEAQ (reference sequence). This CDR3 spans 18 amino acids. As DNA, the CDR3 is TGTGCCAGCAGCTTAGTGGTATTGGGGCAGTCCTCCTACAATGAGCAGTTCTTC. Residues: CASSLVVLGQSSYNEQFF.

The V and J genes are TRBV19 and TRBJ2-3; 9 nucleotides align to TRBD2. The CDR3 runs 17 residues. Germline values: CDR1 LNHDA, CDR2 SQIVND (reference sequence). Trimming took 5 bases from V and 0 from J; bases not matched to a gene: 9. The CDR3 DNA follows: TGTGCCAGTAGTTTCCAAGGACTAGCGTCAAGCACAGATACGCAGTATTTT. This translates into CASSFQGLASSTDTQYF.

Only a few counts were recorded for this clone. V gene TRBV9 combines with J gene TRBJ1-2; D is perhaps TRBD1 (5 bases). Trimming took 0 bases from V and 6 from J, leaving 12 bases between them. Germline lookup yields CDR1 SGDLS and CDR2 YYNGEE. This CDR3 comprises 14 residues. The CDR3 bases are TGTGCCAGCAGCGTAGGGAGGGGAAGCGATGGCTACACCTTC. Residues: CASSVGRGSDGYTF.